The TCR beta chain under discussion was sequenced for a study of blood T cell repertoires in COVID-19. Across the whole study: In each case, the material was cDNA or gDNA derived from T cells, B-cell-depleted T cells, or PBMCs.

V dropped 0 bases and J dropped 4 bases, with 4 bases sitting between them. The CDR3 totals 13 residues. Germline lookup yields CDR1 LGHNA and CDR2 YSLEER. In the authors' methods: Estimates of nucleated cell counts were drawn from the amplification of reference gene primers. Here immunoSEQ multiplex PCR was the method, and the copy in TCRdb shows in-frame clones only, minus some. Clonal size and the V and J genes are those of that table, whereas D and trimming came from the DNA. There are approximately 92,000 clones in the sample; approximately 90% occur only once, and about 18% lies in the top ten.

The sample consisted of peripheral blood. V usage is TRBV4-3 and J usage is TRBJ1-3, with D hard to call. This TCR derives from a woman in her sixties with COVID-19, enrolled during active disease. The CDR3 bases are TGCGCCAGCAGCCAAGACAGGGGAAACACCATATATTTT. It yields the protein CASSQDRGNTIYF.